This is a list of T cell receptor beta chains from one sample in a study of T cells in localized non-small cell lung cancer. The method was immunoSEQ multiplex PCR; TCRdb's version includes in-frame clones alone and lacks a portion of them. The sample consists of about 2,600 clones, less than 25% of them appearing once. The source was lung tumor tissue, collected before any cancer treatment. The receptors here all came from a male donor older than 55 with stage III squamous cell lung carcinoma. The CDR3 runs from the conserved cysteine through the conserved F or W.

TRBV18 CASSPSNYGGGAEAFF
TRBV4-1 CASSKGQGGEQYF
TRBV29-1 CSVEVPFRDTQYF
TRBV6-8 CASRETGGPEQYF
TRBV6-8 CASVGTGDLSYEQYF
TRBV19 CASGTQDSNQPQHF
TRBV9 CASSVMDGAWGYTF
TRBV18 CASSRQNTEAFF
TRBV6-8 CASSYTTGTDQPQHF
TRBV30 CAWRSSTEAFF
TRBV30 CAWGTGSGYTF
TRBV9 CASSAQDYNEQFF
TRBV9 CASSDIKGVQETQYF
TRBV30 CAHGDGSTNEKLFF
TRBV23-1 CASSQEQSTDTQYF
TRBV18 CASSPYPEGTDTQYF
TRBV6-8 CASSSAGRTDTQYF
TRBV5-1 CASSLGQGDTGELFF
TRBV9 CASSLLGGNTEAFF
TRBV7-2 CASSLGLSGELFF
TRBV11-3 CASSTPGPVTYEQYF
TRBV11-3 CASSEGLAPYNEQFF
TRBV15 CATSSYRVNEKLFF
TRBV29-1 CSVEGATMTEAFF
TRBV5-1 CASSYDRGAMNTEAFF
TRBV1 CASSQGLAGGTNTGELFF
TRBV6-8 CASSYHGIKLTSGNTIYF
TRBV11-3 CASSSPDRQNTEAFF
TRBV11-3 CASSFTGSANYGYTF
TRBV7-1 CASSLRWNPEAFF
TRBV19 CASKASGADTQYF
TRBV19 CASRGTIGRGRGTDTQYF
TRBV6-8 CASSDQGTNTEAFF
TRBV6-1 CASSEADWGPPLYEQYF
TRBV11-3 CASKSIGRSKGYGYTF
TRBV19 CASSISGPLGYGYTF
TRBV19 CASSITGFAYEQYF
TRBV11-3 CASSPSTSGGADEQFF
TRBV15 CATSRGEGRVRETQYF
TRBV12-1 CASSFGGLAGGVRTQYF
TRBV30 CAWSVLNSPLHF
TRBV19 CASSIVDRGAYGYTF
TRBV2 CASLGQGTDTQYF
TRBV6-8 CASRGTSGDSKAQYF
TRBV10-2 CASSGRGPYGYTF
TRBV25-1 CASSEPGGRRTGELFF
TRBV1 CASSQDRGSGNTIYF
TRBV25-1 CASTQDRAYGYTF
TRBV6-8 CAISTGDANQPQHF
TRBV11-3 CASSQGRSNYGYTF
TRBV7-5 CASSLATSGGVSYNEQFF
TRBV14 CASRVVDNSPLHF
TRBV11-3 CASSAGTGRNYGYTF
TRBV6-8 CASSGPLGQPQHF